This TCR beta chain was retrieved from a study of T cells in localized non-small cell lung cancer. Data came from immunoSEQ multiplex PCR; TCRdb stores just in-frame clones and leaves some out. The sample includes a few thousand clones, 24% seen only once; the top ten take roughly 12%. Notes on this clone: The target antigen is unknown.

Study outcomes and limitations: With higher T cell density in blood came longer overall survival. Adjacent uninvolved lung tissue had the highest T cell clonality, exceeding tumor. Appearances in adjacent lung were noted for a median roughly 50 of the top 100 tumor clones.

V was trimmed by 1 base and J by 2 bases, leaving 22 bases between them. CDR1 and CDR2 from the germline V gene are SGHRS and YFSETQ. This CDR3 is built from 18 residues. This chain uses TRBV5-1 with TRBJ2-7; D ambiguous. Material: lung tumor tissue, obtained before any cancer treatment. The origin of this receptor is a male donor at least 60 years old with stage II lung adenocarcinoma. CDR3 DNA: TGCGCCAGCAGCTTGAGGCAGGCCCTATCTCCCCTCACCTACGAGCAGTACTTC. It specifies CASSLRQALSPLTYEQYF.